This T cell receptor (beta chain) was retrieved from a study of T cells in localized non-small cell lung cancer. Worth noting for this clone: Its antigen is undetermined. The junction shows a germline mismatch at one end, possibly a read error.

The CDR3 consists of 11 residues. The germline CDR1 and CDR2 sequences are SGHAT and FQNNGV. Findings and caveats of the study: A denser population of T cells in blood accompanied longer overall survival. Appearance in adjacent lung was seen for a median approximately 59 of the top 100 tumor clones.

Clones were read by immunoSEQ multiplex PCR, and TCRdb kept only the in-frame ones, dropping some. The sample contains just under 80,000 clones, around 80% of which appear only once. The source is a female donor of 60 years or more with stage I lung adenocarcinoma. The gene calls are TRBV11-2 and TRBJ2-5; tentatively, D is TRBD2 (6 bases). The sequencing used peripheral blood, collected before any cancer treatment. DNA for the CDR3: TGTGCCAGCAGCCCGGCGGGACTCCTGAACTTC. This sequence encodes CASSPAGLLNF.